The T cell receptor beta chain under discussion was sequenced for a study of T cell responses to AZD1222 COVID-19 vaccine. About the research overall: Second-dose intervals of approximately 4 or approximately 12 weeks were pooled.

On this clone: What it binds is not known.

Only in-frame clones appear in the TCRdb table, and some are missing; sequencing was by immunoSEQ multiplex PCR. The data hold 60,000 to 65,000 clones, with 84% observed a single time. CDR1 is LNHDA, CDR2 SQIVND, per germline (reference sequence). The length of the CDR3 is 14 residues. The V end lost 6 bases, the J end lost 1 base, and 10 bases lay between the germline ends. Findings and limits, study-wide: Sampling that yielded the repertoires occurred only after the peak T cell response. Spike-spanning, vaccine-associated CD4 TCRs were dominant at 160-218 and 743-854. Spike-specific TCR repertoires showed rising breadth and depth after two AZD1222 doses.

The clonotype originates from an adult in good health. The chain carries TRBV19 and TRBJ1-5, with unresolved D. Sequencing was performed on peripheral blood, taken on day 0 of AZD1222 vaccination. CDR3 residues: CASRRLLSNQPQHF. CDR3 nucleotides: TGTGCCAGTAGGAGACTGCTAAGCAATCAGCCCCAGCATTTT.